The following is a TCR beta chain sequence with its context. Original processing methods: The authors estimated nucleated cell counts from reference gene primer amplification. TCRdb's table, derived via immunoSEQ multiplex PCR, lists solely in-frame clones and lacks some. For V, J and clone size, that table is used; D and trimming come from the DNA. The sample holds approximately 140,000 clones, 81% seen once. This sample stems from a study of blood T cell repertoires in COVID-19. Overall study: Italy, Spain and the United States were the sources of the convalescent and acute COVID-19 samples. T cells, B-cell-depleted T cells, or PBMCs supplied cDNA or gDNA.

Trimming took off 5 bases at V and 3 bases at J, with 17 bases between the two ends. Per germline, CDR1 SGHAT and CDR2 FQNNGV. This CDR3 has 16 residues. The receptor's source is a human donor with acute or convalescent COVID-19. The donor label of this sample is uncertain. V usage is TRBV11-2 and J usage is TRBJ2-1; possibly TRBD2 for D (5 bases). Material for sequencing was peripheral blood. CDR3 loop: CASSPRPDGSYNEQFF. CDR3 DNA: TGTGCCAGCAGCCCCCGACCGGATGGGAGCTACAATGAGCAGTTCTTC.